This T cell receptor beta chain stems from a study of tumor-infiltrating lymphocytes in primary liver carcinoma. Germline values: CDR1 MNHNS, CDR2 SASEGT. CDR3 length: 16 residues. The V gene end was trimmed by 4 bases and the J gene end by 2 bases; junction bases not matched to a gene: 4. A constant-region primer served to make TCR beta cDNA from roughly 500 ng total RNA. It was through three nested multiplex PCR rounds of slightly modified ARM-PCR that TCR beta libraries arose. Primers for the first two PCR rounds were TRBV1-TRBV30 forward primers and a C-beta reverse primer (about 9 cycles per round). TCRdb analysed the multiplex PCR reads with MiXCR anew, one entry per CDR3 protein. The sample contains 90,000 to 150,000 distinct CDR3 sequences, roughly 70% of which appear only once. Joint extraction of RNA and DNA used roughly 19-33 mg of bulk tissue that was unsorted. Patients in the cohort were treatment-naive and living with chronic HBV infection.

Details on this clonotype: Because it lacks the conserved phenylalanine or tryptophan at the end, this CDR3 is likely a read error.

Sequenced sample: tumor-adjacent normal liver tissue. The receptor comes from a woman aged 55-70 years with primary liver carcinoma and hepatitis B virus infection. The gene calls are TRBV6-1 and TRBJ2-7; TRBD2 agrees at 14 bases. The CDR3: CASSVGTSGRAYEQYP. The CDR3, as DNA: TGTGCCAGCAGTGTCGGGACTAGCGGGAGAGCCTACGAGCAGTACCCC.